The rows below give T cell receptor beta chains drawn from one sample of a study of CD8 T cells in ankylosing spondylitis. TCRdb recomputed calls from the 5' RACE reads with MiXCR, one row per CDR3 protein. The repertoire holds under 300,000 distinct CDR3 sequences, 18% seen once, with roughly 34% in the top ten. Sequences were obtained from blood, either unsorted or a sorted T cell fraction (not recorded which). The receptors shown here come from a male donor with ankylosing spondylitis or in good health (not recorded which). CDR3s include the opening cysteine and the closing phenylalanine or tryptophan. A D gene is named only where the DNA matches it firmly. Size values are once, few and many counts, or a class for expanded clones, and some rows have none.

d_gene	v_gene	abundance	j_gene	CDR3nt	CDR3aa
.	TRBV12-3/TRBV12-4	few	TRBJ1-2	TGTGCCAGCAGTCCCCCAGGGTCTTACTACTATGGCTACACCTTC	CASSPPGSYYYGYTF
TRBD1	TRBV15	.	TRBJ1-6	TGTGCCACCAGCACAAACCGGGACAGGAGTAATTCACCCCTCCACTTT	CATSTNRDRSNSPLHF
.	TRBV29-1	.	TRBJ1-1	TGCAGCGTTGAACTCAATGCTGAAGCTTTCTTT	CSVELNAEAFF
TRBD1	TRBV29-1	few	TRBJ2-7	TGCAGCGTTGAAGAGACAGGGTTCGAGCAGTACTTC	CSVEETGFEQYF
.	TRBV20-1	.	TRBJ2-1	TGCAGTGCTAGAGGGGGTAGTTACAATGAGCAGTTCTTC	CSARGGSYNEQFF
.	TRBV11-3	many	TRBJ2-7	TGTGCCAGCAGCTTAACCCCGGCCGCCTACGAGCAGTACTTC	CASSLTPAAYEQYF
.	TRBV12-3/TRBV12-4	.	TRBJ2-7	TGTGCCAGCAGTTTAGAGGTGACCTGGGGCCTCTACGAGCAGTACTTC	CASSLEVTWGLYEQYF
TRBD2	TRBV6-1	many	TRBJ2-1	TGTGCCAGCAGTGGTATAGCGGGAGCGGGCAATGAGCAGTTCTTC	CASSGIAGAGNEQFF
.	TRBV18	few	TRBJ2-7	TGTGCCAGCTCACCACGAGTGCGGGACCTTACCTACGAGCAGTACTTC	CASSPRVRDLTYEQYF
.	TRBV20-1	few	TRBJ1-6	TGCAGTGCTAGAGTTGTGCAGGGGAGGGATAATTCACCCCTCCACTTT	CSARVVQGRDNSPLHF
.	TRBV5-1	.	TRBJ1-5	TGCGCCAGCAGCTTGGACCCGGGGGCCAGCCAGCCCCAGCATTTT	CASSLDPGASQPQHF
.	TRBV7-9	.	TRBJ2-1	TGTGCCAGCAGCCCCCGTGGGACATCCTACAATGAGCAGTTCTTC	CASSPRGTSYNEQFF
.	TRBV4-2	.	TRBJ2-2	TGTGCCAGCAGCCAAGTGGTGGCTAGCGAGGGGGGCGGGGAGCTGTTTTTT	CASSQVVASEGGGELFF
TRBD1	TRBV7-8	few	TRBJ2-4	TGTGCCAGCAGCCCAGACAGGGGGCGAGGGTATCGGAAAAACATTCAGTACTTC	CASSPDRGRGYRKNIQYF
.	TRBV7-2	.	TRBJ2-7	TGTGCCAGCAGCTCCATGGACACAAGCTACGAGCAGTACTTC	CASSSMDTSYEQYF
.	TRBV5-6	.	TRBJ2-1	TGTGCCAGCGGGGGTTATGAGCAGTTCTTC	CASGGYEQFF
TRBD2	TRBV29-1	many	TRBJ2-1	TGCAGCGTAGAAGGAGGACTAGGCTACAATGAGCAGTTCTTC	CSVEGGLGYNEQFF
.	TRBV7-6	few	TRBJ2-3	TGTGCCAGCAGCTTAGCGAGGGGGACTATCCGTGGCACAGATACGCAGTATTTT	CASSLARGTIRGTDTQYF
.	TRBV15	few	TRBJ2-5	TGTGCCACCAGCAGAAAACAGGGAACCCAAGAGACCCAGTACTTC	CATSRKQGTQETQYF
TRBD2	TRBV12-3/TRBV12-4	many	TRBJ2-7	TGTGCCAGCAGTTTACTAGCGGGAGGCCCCAGCTCCTACGAGCAGTACTTC	CASSLLAGGPSSYEQYF
.	TRBV29-1	once	TRBJ1-1	TGCAGCTTTGAGGCAAGCACTGAAGCTTTCTTT	CSFEASTEAFF
.	TRBV27	.	TRBJ2-1	TGTGCCAGCAGTTTATCAGTCTTTCTGGAGCAGTTCTTC	CASSLSVFLEQFF
TRBD1	TRBV5-1	few	TRBJ2-1	TGCGCCAGCAGCGCCGGGACAGTCCATACCCAAGCGGAGACCGTCTCCTACAATGAGCAGTTCTTC	CASSAGTVHTQAETVSYNEQFF
.	TRBV10-3	few	TRBJ2-1	TGTGCCATCAGTGAGTCCGTGGCGGCGGAGCCCTACAATGAGCAGTTCTTC	CAISESVAAEPYNEQFF
.	TRBV3-1	few	TRBJ1-2	TGTGCCAGCAGCCATCAGACAGCATCCTATGGCTACACCTTC	CASSHQTASYGYTF
.	TRBV28	.	TRBJ2-5	TGTGCCAGCAGTGGAACAGGGAGTCCCGGAGAGACCCAGTACTTC	CASSGTGSPGETQYF
.	TRBV29-1	few	TRBJ1-2	TGCAGCGTTGAAGGATGGACAGAGACCGCTAACTATGGCTACACCTTC	CSVEGWTETANYGYTF
.	TRBV7-9	few	TRBJ1-1	TGTGCCAGCAGCTTATCGTTCGGGCGGAACACTGAAGCTTTCTTT	CASSLSFGRNTEAFF
.	TRBV27	.	TRBJ2-3	TGTGCCAGCACGGGACTCCTTGCGTCAGATACGCAGTATTTT	CASTGLLASDTQYF
.	TRBV5-1	once	TRBJ1-2	TGCGCCAGCAGCTTTGAAGGGGTTGGCTACACCTTC	CASSFEGVGYTF
.	TRBV4-2	once	TRBJ2-7	TGTGCCAGCAGCCAAGAGGGTGGGGGTCGCCTTTTGTACGAGCAGTACTTC	CASSQEGGGRLLYEQYF
.	TRBV7-3	few	TRBJ2-1	TGTGCCAGCAGGTCCCAAGGAAACAATGAGCAGTTCTTC	CASRSQGNNEQFF
.	TRBV12-3/TRBV12-4	few	TRBJ2-4	TGTGCCAGCAGTTTGTACGACCAAAACATTCAGTACTTC	CASSLYDQNIQYF
.	TRBV12-3/TRBV12-4	.	TRBJ2-7	TGTGCCAGCAGTTTAGTAGGGCTGGAGGGCTACGAGCAGTACTTC	CASSLVGLEGYEQYF
.	TRBV27	few	TRBJ2-3	TGTGCCAGCAGTTTATGGGTCCAAGATACGCAGTATTTT	CASSLWVQDTQYF
.	TRBV3-1	few	TRBJ2-1	TGTGCCAGCAGCCCCAAGAATTACAATGAGCAGTTCTTC	CASSPKNYNEQFF
.	TRBV29-1	many	TRBJ2-7	TGCAGCGCCCGTTCGGGGGAGCTCTACGAGCAGTACTTC	CSARSGELYEQYF
TRBD2	TRBV29-1	few	TRBJ2-1	TGCAGCTCTTGGACTAGCGGGGCCGCCTACAATGAGCAGTTCTTC	CSSWTSGAAYNEQFF
TRBD2	TRBV5-1	.	TRBJ2-1	TGCGCCAGCAGCTTGACTCGACTAGCGAATGAGCAGTTCTTC	CASSLTRLANEQFF
.	TRBV12-3/TRBV12-4	few	TRBJ2-7	TGTGCCAGCAGTTTTGGCGGGGGCCAGAACGAGCAGTACTTC	CASSFGGGQNEQYF
.	TRBV28	many	TRBJ1-5	TGTGCCAGCAGTCGTGGATATCAGCCCCAGCATTTT	CASSRGYQPQHF
TRBD2	TRBV4-1	.	TRBJ2-1	TGCGCCAGCAGCCAAGATCCGTTTAGCGGGAGGGGGTACGATGAGCAGTTCTTC	CASSQDPFSGRGYDEQFF
.	TRBV25-1	few	TRBJ2-1	TGTGCCAGCAGTCCCCCCGGCCTATGGGGTGAGCAGTTCTTC	CASSPPGLWGEQFF
.	TRBV7-9	.	TRBJ1-4	TGTGCCAGCAGCTTGAAGGGAAATGAAAAACTGTTTTTT	CASSLKGNEKLFF
.	TRBV4-1	few	TRBJ1-2	TGCGCCAGCAGCCAAGATCCCGGTTCTAACGGCTACACCTTC	CASSQDPGSNGYTF
.	TRBV9	.	TRBJ2-7	TGTGCCAGCAGCGAGGCCCCCCAAATTGCCGAGCGCCCCTATTACGAGCAGTACTTC	CASSEAPQIAERPYYEQYF
TRBD2	TRBV14	.	TRBJ2-7	TGTGCCAGCAGCCAAGAGGTCGGGAGGGTGACCTACGAGCAGTACTTC	CASSQEVGRVTYEQYF
.	TRBV5-6	.	TRBJ1-5	TGTGCCAGCAGCTTCCAGGGCGGTCAGCCCCAGCATTTT	CASSFQGGQPQHF
TRBD2	TRBV3-1	.	TRBJ2-3	TGTGCCAGCAGCCAAGATCAGGGACTAGTCACAGATACGCAGTATTTT	CASSQDQGLVTDTQYF
TRBD2	TRBV5-1	many	TRBJ2-5	TGCGCCAGCAGCTTGTATGCGGGAGAGCACCAAGAGACCCAGTACTTC	CASSLYAGEHQETQYF
TRBD2	TRBV4-1	.	TRBJ2-7	TGCGCCAGCAGCCAAGATCAGACGCCGGCGACTAGCGGCTCCTACGAGCAGTACTTC	CASSQDQTPATSGSYEQYF
TRBD1	TRBV4-3	few	TRBJ1-3	TGCGCCAGCAGCCCAGGGACAGTCGGTAACACCATATATTTT	CASSPGTVGNTIYF
.	TRBV9	many	TRBJ2-3	TGTGCCAGCAGCGCAGAAGCTCCAGATACGCAGTATTTT	CASSAEAPDTQYF
TRBD2	TRBV5-5	.	TRBJ2-7	TGTGCCAGCTCGGGACTAGCGGTCTACGAGCAGTACTTC	CASSGLAVYEQYF
.	TRBV5-1	many	TRBJ2-3	TGTGCCAGCAGCTTAGCAGATACGCAGTATTTT	CASSLADTQYF